Following are 17 T cell receptor beta chains from one sample sequenced in a study of T cell changes during pregnancy in multiple sclerosis. Clones were sequenced by immunoSEQ multiplex PCR, and TCRdb holds only the in-frame ones, with some missing. The sample has about 40,000 clones, around 94% seen once. The material was peripheral blood, obtained in the third trimester of pregnancy. The receptors shown here come from a female donor with multiple sclerosis, enrolled in a pregnancy study.

The rearrangement uses TRBV7-8 and TRBJ2-5, with a weak D call TRBD1 (6 bases). V lost 0 bases to trimming and J lost 2 bases, with 7 bases between them. This CDR3 is 14 amino acids long. CDR1 is SGHVS and CDR2 is FQNEAQ in the germline V gene. This chain's CDR3 is CASSLARGQETQYF. The CDR3 nucleotides read TGTGCCAGCAGCTTAGCCAGGGGTCAAGAGACCCAGTACTTC.

CDR3 coding DNA: TGTGCCAGCAGCTTACAGCGAACGAACACCGGGGAGCTGTTTTTT. Translated, it gives CASSLQRTNTGELFF. The chain couples TRBV7-3 to TRBJ2-2; D unresolved. In germline, CDR1 is SGHTA, CDR2 FQGTGA. The V end lost 2 bases, the J end lost 0 bases, and 7 bases lay between the germline ends. CDR3 length: 15 amino acids.

This rearrangement joins TRBV5-4 to TRBJ2-2, with TRBD2 matching 8 bases. Per germline, CDR1 SGHNT and CDR2 YYREEE (reference sequence). The CDR3 covers 15 residues. Losses at the gene ends were 2 bases for V and 1 base for J; bases not matched to a gene: 1. The CDR3 reads CASSLAGVNTGELFF. As DNA, the CDR3 is TGTGCCAGCAGCTTAGCGGGAGTGAACACCGGGGAGCTGTTTTTT.

This chain joins TRBV2 and TRBJ2-7; 12 positions match TRBD2. CDR3 length equals 14 residues. The V segment lost 6 bases and the J segment 1 base; nucleotides outside the gene matches: 1. Germline values: CDR1 SNHLY, CDR2 FYNNEI. The chain's CDR3 is CASRGLAGSYEQYF. The CDR3 DNA follows: TGTGCCAGCAGGGGACTAGCGGGTTCCTACGAGCAGTACTTC.

V gene TRBV19 combines with J gene TRBJ1-1, with 8 bases fitting TRBD1. Germline V CDR1 and CDR2: LNHDA, SQIVND (reference sequence). The CDR3 is 17 residues long. The J segment lost 0 bases and the V segment lost 6 bases, leaving 12 bases of the junction unmatched. In DNA, the CDR3 is TGTGCCAGTAGGGCCCCACAGGGGGGTAAGGTGAACACTGAAGCTTTCTTT. It translates to CASRAPQGGKVNTEAFF.

The chain joins TRBV15 to TRBJ2-7, with 15 bases identical to TRBD2. CDR1 and CDR2 from the germline V gene are LNHNV and YYDKDF (reference sequence). V lost 4 bases and J lost 5; bases outside the gene matches: 9. The CDR3 consists of 17 residues. In DNA form, the CDR3 reads TGTGCCACCAGCATAAGGACTAGCGGGAGGGCCCAGAACGAGCAGTACTTC. Its protein product is CATSIRTSGRAQNEQYF.

The genes are TRBV5-6 and TRBJ2-1; TRBD2 matches at 10 bases. V shed 2 bases and J 6 bases; nucleotides not matched to a gene: 2. CDR1 SGHDT and CDR2 YYEEEE come from the germline V gene. The CDR3 sequence is 14 residues long. The CDR3 loop reads CASSLAGGPNEQFF. The CDR3 region has the DNA TGTGCCAGCAGCTTAGCGGGAGGGCCCAATGAGCAGTTCTTC.

The chain is built from TRBV2 and TRBJ1-6; D is unresolved. The V gene lost 0 bases and the J gene lost 6 bases, with 9 bases spanning the gap. From germline, CDR1 is SNHLY and CDR2 FYNNEI. The CDR3 totals 15 residues. The CDR3 DNA follows: TGTGCCAGCAGTGAAGCGCTAGGCAGTAATTCACCCCTCCACTTT. It translates to CASSEALGSNSPLHF.

V usage is TRBV5-1 and J usage is TRBJ1-3; perhaps TRBD1 as D (6 bases). V was clipped by 0 bases and J by 2 bases, with 9 bases between them. The CDR3 consists of 15 residues. Germline V gene sequence: CDR1 SGHRS, CDR2 YFSETQ. In DNA form, the CDR3 reads TGCGCCAGCAGCTTGGCTTCAGGGGCTGGAAACACCATATATTTT. Translated: CASSLASGAGNTIYF.

The chain carries TRBV7-9 and TRBJ1-1, with 9 bases lining up with TRBD1. The V segment lost 6 bases and the J segment 4 bases; nucleotides outside the gene matches: 9. The CDR3 is 15 amino acids. Germline CDR1 reads SEHNR; CDR2 reads FQNEAQ (reference sequence). The CDR3 DNA sequence: TGTGCCAGCAGGCCATTACCGGGACAGGGCACTGAAGCTTTCTTT. Translation gives CASRPLPGQGTEAFF.

Comments on this clone: The same CDR3 arises from other DNA sequences in this sample as well. The rearrangement joins TRBV18 to TRBJ2-7; 11 positions agree with TRBD1. The length of the CDR3 is 14 residues. V lost 2 bases, J lost 3 bases, and 0 bases stayed unmatched. The germline CDR1 and CDR2 sequences are KGHSH and LQKENI. The chain's CDR3 is CASSPGTGGYEQYF. In DNA form, the CDR3 reads TGTGCCAGCTCACCAGGGACAGGGGGCTACGAGCAGTACTTC.

The chain recombines TRBV5-3 with TRBJ1-6; D perhaps matches TRBD1 (5 bases). TRBV5-3 is recorded as an ORF, its role being uncertain. The V end was cut by 3 bases, the J end by 3 bases, with 13 bases between. The CDR3 has 16 amino acids. In nucleotides, the CDR3 is TGTGCCAGAAGCTCTACTCTGACAGTCTATAATTCACCCCTCCACTTT. Its protein product is CARSSTLTVYNSPLHF.

The rearrangement uses TRBV28 and TRBJ2-7, with 14 positions matching TRBD2. The CDR3 contains 14 residues. Germline V lookup: CDR1 MDHEN, CDR2 SYDVKM. V trimming: 6 bases; J trimming: 3 bases; junction bases outside the gene matches: 1. CDR3 in amino acids: CASRGTSGGYEQYF. In DNA form, the CDR3 reads TGTGCCAGCAGGGGGACTAGCGGGGGCTACGAGCAGTACTTC.

This clone appeared a single time. The chain has TRBV15 and TRBJ1-5; unclear D gene. This CDR3 has 14 amino acids. CDR1 and CDR2 (germline): LNHNV, YYDKDF (reference sequence). Between the trimmed V and J ends, which lost 8 bases and 0 bases, there was a span of 11 bases. The CDR3 loop reads CATEAANSNQPQHF. Written as DNA, the CDR3 is TGTGCCACCGAGGCAGCTAATAGCAATCAGCCCCAGCATTTT.

This chain uses TRBV6-5 with TRBJ1-5; D is uncertain. Germline CDR1 MNHEY, CDR2 SVGAGI. Trimming shortened V by 6 bases and J by 0 bases, and 9 bases separated the two germline ends. The CDR3 loop spans 14 amino acids. CDR3 protein: CASSLTYSNQPQHF. CDR3 sequence (DNA): TGTGCCAGCAGCTTAACCTATAGCAATCAGCCCCAGCATTTT.

The sample holds one count of this clone. The chain recombines TRBV29-1 with TRBJ1-2; 7 nucleotides agree with TRBD1. Germline V gene sequence: CDR1 SQVTM, CDR2 ANQGSEA. The junction had 10 bases not matched to a gene; V was cut back by 3 bases and J by 3 bases. The length of the CDR3 is 15 residues. CDR3 nucleotides: TGCAGCGTTGATCGGCAGGGGGTTTCCCACTATGGCTACACCTTC. Its translation: CSVDRQGVSHYGYTF.

The rearrangement links TRBV30 to TRBJ1-5; the D gene is possibly TRBD1 (5 bases). The V and J ends lost 5 bases and 7 bases respectively, with 15 bases between them. Germline CDR1 GTSNPN, CDR2 SVGIG (reference sequence). The length of the CDR3 is 13 residues. The CDR3 DNA sequence: TGTGCCTGGCAGAAGGGGCTTGAGCAGCCCCAGCATTTT. Its translation is CAWQKGLEQPQHF.